This T cell receptor (beta chain) was retrieved from a study of control samples from healthy donors and cancer patients. V shed 0 bases and J shed 6 bases, with 5 bases lying between them. CDR3 length equals 11 residues. Germline CDR1 reads GTSNPN; CDR2 reads SVGIG (reference sequence). Libraries were prepared by immunoSEQ multiplex PCR; TCRdb keeps only in-frame clonotypes and omits some of them. The sample lists some 90,000 clones, approximately 90% occurring once. The J gene is TRBJ1-1, the V gene TRBV30, with D unclear. Sequencing used blood. The TCR sequence derives from a woman in her twenties or thirties in good health. CDR3 region: CAWSVLAEAFF. In nucleotides, the CDR3 is TGTGCCTGGAGTGTACTGGCTGAAGCTTTCTTT.